This T cell receptor (beta chain) emerged from a study of T cell repertoires in cytomegalovirus infection. As for the study in general: Public TCR beta signatures were indicative of both CMV infection and a matching HLA type.

TCRdb re-called the reads with MiXCR, one entry per CDR3 protein. Here the sample spans a few hundred thousand distinct CDR3 sequences, 22% being singletons. The ends lost 5 bases at V and 5 bases at J; junction bases unmatched: 8. Germline V gives CDR1 SGHVS, CDR2 FNYEAQ. There are 15 residues in the CDR3. Notes on this clonotype: Antigen: not known.

The study's findings and limits: Cumulative public TCR beta family frequency identified carriers of CMV plus the relevant HLA. The ex vivo response showed dominance by HLA-C-restricted CMV-specific TCR beta clonotypes.

Sequencing was performed on CD8+ T cells from PBMCs. V and J are TRBV7-6 and TRBJ2-2, with TRBD1 identical over 7 bases. This clonotype was obtained from a human donor in good health (CMV status not recorded). Some clones in this sample may be carry-over from other donors' samples. The CDR3 here is CASSPSTGVTGELFF. The DNA of the CDR3 is TGTGCCAGCAGCCCCTCAACAGGGGTGACCGGGGAGCTGTTTTTT.